The 28 T cell receptor beta chains listed next were all sequenced from one sample in a study of cytomegalovirus exposure and HLA in healthy donors. Clones were sequenced by immunoSEQ multiplex PCR, and TCRdb holds only the in-frame ones, with some missing. The table shows 200,000 or so clones, with roughly 84% occurring only once. Sequences were obtained from PBMCs. The receptors were sampled from a woman aged 18-35 years in good health and CMV-seropositive.

This rearrangement joins TRBV6-5 to TRBJ1-5; TRBD1 might be the D (5 bases). V was pared by 2 bases and J by 4 bases, with 9 bases between. Germline lookup yields CDR1 MNHEY and CDR2 SVGAGI. The CDR3 has 14 residues. The CDR3: CASSYGAANQPQHF. Here the CDR3 DNA reads TGTGCCAGCAGTTACGGGGCAGCTAATCAGCCCCAGCATTTT.

The V call is TRBV15, the J call TRBJ2-3, with D tentatively TRBD2 (6 bases). Germline CDR1 is LNHNV and CDR2 is YYDKDF (reference sequence). V dropped 3 bases and J dropped 2 bases, with 18 bases sitting between them. The CDR3 consists of 17 residues. CDR3 sequence reads: CATSSPPWWRATDTQYF. The DNA of the CDR3 is TGTGCCACCAGCAGCCCCCCGTGGTGGAGGGCCACAGATACGCAGTATTTT.

This chain joins TRBV18 and TRBJ2-7; TRBD1 matches 10 bases. V shed 4 bases and J 7 bases; nucleotides not matched to a gene: 7. This CDR3 contains 14 residues. Germline V gene lookup returns CDR1 KGHSH and CDR2 LQKENI. This CDR3 reads CASSLLGQGGEQYF. CDR3 bases: TGTGCCAGCTCACTTTTAGGACAGGGGGGAGAGCAGTACTTC.

V is TRBV5-1 and J is TRBJ2-7; no definite D call. The CDR3 covers 12 residues. The ends were cut back, 0 bases at V and 5 bases at J, with 6 bases in the middle. Germline V gives CDR1 SGHRS, CDR2 YFSETQ. The CDR3, as DNA: TGCGCCAGCAGCTTGGGAGTCCACGAGCAGTACTTC. The encoded protein is CASSLGVHEQYF.

This clone was seen at least ten times. This chain uses TRBV7-2 with TRBJ2-2; D remains unclear. Deletions cut 5 bases from V and 6 bases from J, with 16 bases between. CDR1 and CDR2 (germline): SGHTA, FQGNSA. This CDR3 is built from 15 residues. CDR3 sequence (DNA): TGTGCCAGCAGCCGCGGTGGAATTTTTGCCGGGGAGCTGTTTTTT. It is translated as CASSRGGIFAGELFF.

The CDR3 reads CASRKRTTNTGELFF. CDR3 in DNA: TGTGCCAGCAGAAAAAGGACAACGAACACCGGGGAGCTGTTTTTT. J is TRBJ2-2 and V is TRBV5-6, with D possibly TRBD1 on 5 matching bases. Germline lookup yields CDR1 SGHDT and CDR2 YYEEEE. CDR3 length: 15 amino acids. Trimming stripped 5 bases from V and 0 bases from J, with 11 bases between.

The V gene is TRBV6-1, the J gene TRBJ2-7; 12 positions agree with TRBD1. CDR1 MNHNS and CDR2 SASEGT come from the germline V gene. J lost 2 bases, V lost 0 bases, and 2 bases had no gene match. The CDR3 sequence is 16 residues long. The CDR3 region is CASSEARDRGPYEQYF. The CDR3 coding sequence is TGTGCCAGCAGTGAAGCGCGGGACAGGGGGCCCTACGAGCAGTACTTC.

This clone was observed a single time. This chain joins TRBV4-1 and TRBJ2-5; 9 bases line up with TRBD1. CDR1 MGHRA and CDR2 YSYEKL come from the germline V gene. The CDR3 covers 15 residues. The trim removed 4 bases at V and 4 bases at J, leaving 7 bases unmatched. The CDR3 bases are TGCGCCAGCAGCCTCCGGGACAGGGCCTTAGAGACCCAGTACTTC. Translated: CASSLRDRALETQYF.

The chain recombines TRBV6-5 with TRBJ1-3; D might be TRBD1 (6 bases). Germline V gives CDR1 MNHEY, CDR2 SVGAGI. The CDR3 is made up of 15 amino acids. V dropped 4 bases and J dropped 0 bases, with 10 bases sitting between them. CDR3 region: CASSSYRDSGNTIYF. CDR3 nucleotides: TGTGCCAGCAGTTCCTACAGGGACTCTGGAAACACCATATATTTT.

The CDR3 protein is CASNPRGLAAEQFF. CDR3 DNA sequence: TGTGCCAGCAACCCGAGGGGTCTAGCGGCCGAGCAGTTCTTC. The chain has TRBV28 and TRBJ2-1, with 7 positions matching TRBD2. The CDR3 is 14 residues long. V lost 7 bases to trimming and J lost 10 bases; unmatched junction nucleotides: 13. Germline CDR1 is MDHEN and CDR2 is SYDVKM.

The J gene is TRBJ2-1, the V gene TRBV9; 9 bases align to TRBD2. Germline V gene sequence: CDR1 SGDLS, CDR2 YYNGEE. The CDR3 spans 16 residues. Trimming cost V 0 bases and J 10 bases; bases outside gene matches: 11. CDR3 DNA: TGTGCCAGCAGCGTAGCTACTGGCGGGAGGGCCGGAGAGCAGTTCTTC. As protein: CASSVATGGRAGEQFF. The full variable domain, rest sourced from reference TRBV9 and TRBJ2-1, is DSGVTQTPKHLITATGQRVTLRCSPRSGDLSVYWYQQSLDQGLQFLIQYYNGEERAKGNILERFSAQQFPDLHSELNLSSLELGDSALYFCASSVATGGRAGEQFFGPGTRLTVL.

The rearrangement joins TRBV27 to TRBJ2-7, with 7 bases lining up with TRBD1. The length of the CDR3 is 15 residues. Losses at the gene ends were 4 bases for V and 5 bases for J; bases not matched to a gene: 11. Germline V gene lookup returns CDR1 MNHEY and CDR2 SMNVEV (reference sequence). The CDR3 bases are TGTGCCAGCAGTTCCCGGGACAGTAGGACCCACGAGCAGTACTTC. Protein: CASSSRDSRTHEQYF.

The V and J genes are TRBV6-4 and TRBJ1-2; TRBD1 might be the D (5 bases). Germline CDR1 and CDR2: MRHNA and SNTAGT. The CDR3 consists of 13 residues. V shed 0 bases and J shed 8 bases, with 10 bases lying between them. The CDR3 sequence is CASSDSKGYGYTF. CDR3 DNA sequence: TGTGCCAGCAGTGACTCGAAGGGGTACGGCTACACCTTC.

The gene calls are TRBV9 and TRBJ2-7, with a weak D call TRBD1 (6 bases). This CDR3 has 13 residues. Trimming stripped 4 bases from V and 1 base from J, with 9 bases between. Per the germline V gene, CDR1 is SGDLS and CDR2 is YYNGEE. CDR3 residues: CASSTGQSYEQYF. The CDR3 DNA reads TGTGCCAGCAGCACCGGACAGTCCTACGAGCAGTACTTC.

This sequence joins TRBV9 and TRBJ1-1, with a weak D call TRBD1 (6 bases). The CDR3 loop spans 15 amino acids. The V and J ends lost 5 bases and 4 bases respectively, with 18 bases between them. Looked up from germline, CDR1 is SGDLS and CDR2 is YYNGEE. CDR3 DNA sequence: TGTGCCAGCAGGGAGGAGGGGGGGGGAGCCACTGAAGCTTTCTTT. Translation: CASREEGGGATEAFF.

The chain joins TRBV27 to TRBJ1-2; no clear D. The CDR3 has 14 amino acids. V was trimmed by 2 bases and J by 7 bases, leaving 14 bases between them. Germline values: CDR1 MNHEY, CDR2 SMNVEV (reference sequence). The DNA for the CDR3 is TGTGCCAGCAGTTTACGAGACGGGATTGGTGGCTACACCTTC. This gives the protein CASSLRDGIGGYTF.

The chain employs TRBV9 and TRBJ1-2, with 9 bases identical to TRBD1. The germline gives CDR1 SGDLS, CDR2 YYNGEE. With V trimmed by 1 base and J by 6 bases, 13 bases remained unmatched. This CDR3 is built from 17 residues. The CDR3, as DNA: TGTGCCAGCAGCGTAAGGGACAGGGTCGCTGTGTTCGATGGCTACACCTTC. Translating it yields CASSVRDRVAVFDGYTF. The full variable domain, rest sourced from reference TRBV9 and TRBJ1-2, is DSGVTQTPKHLITATGQRVTLRCSPRSGDLSVYWYQQSLDQGLQFLIQYYNGEERAKGNILERFSAQQFPDLHSELNLSSLELGDSALYFCASSVRDRVAVFDGYTFGSGTRLTVV.

This clone has a single count. This chain links TRBV30 with TRBJ2-1, with TRBD2 matching over 11 bases. Trimming took 5 bases from V and 7 from J; bases not matched to a gene: 4. This CDR3 region has 13 residues. CDR1 and CDR2 (germline): GTSNPN, SVGIG (reference sequence). The CDR3 bases are TGTGCCTGGCTAGCGGGAGGAAGGAATGAGCAGTTCTTC. The encoded protein is CAWLAGGRNEQFF.

This clone has only a few counts. The V and J genes are TRBV28 and TRBJ2-2; D possibly corresponds to TRBD1 (6 bases). Per germline, CDR1 MDHEN and CDR2 SYDVKM. Trimming stripped 7 bases from V and 4 bases from J, with 16 bases between. The CDR3 has 15 amino acids. The CDR3 sequence: CASMSAGVATGELFF. The DNA of the CDR3 is TGTGCCAGCATGTCGGCAGGGGTTGCCACCGGGGAGCTGTTTTTT.

The V and J genes are TRBV5-5 and TRBJ2-7; a weak D match, TRBD2 (6 bases). CDR3 length: 14 amino acids. V dropped 0 bases and J dropped 4 bases, with 11 bases sitting between them. The germline CDR1 and CDR2 sequences are SGHKS and YYEKEE (reference sequence). Here the CDR3 DNA reads TGTGCCAGCAGCTTGGCGGGGGAAAGTTACGAGCAGTACTTC. It translates to CASSLAGESYEQYF.

This sequence joins TRBV2 and TRBJ1-3; D may be TRBD1 (5 bases). CDR1 is SNHLY, CDR2 FYNNEI, per germline. The CDR3 loop spans 15 amino acids. The germline V and J ends were trimmed by 5 bases and 0 bases, with 11 bases remaining between them. This chain's CDR3 is CASSFTGFSGNTIYF. The DNA of the CDR3 is TGTGCCAGCAGTTTCACAGGCTTCTCTGGAAACACCATATATTTT.

The gene calls are TRBV11-2 and TRBJ1-1; D call uncertain. The germline CDR1 and CDR2 sequences are SGHAT and FQNNGV. The germline V and J ends were trimmed by 3 bases and 6 bases, with 17 bases remaining between them. CDR3 size: 15 residues. The CDR3 DNA reads TGTGCCAGCAGCTTTTTTCACCGTCCCGGTGCTGAAGCTTTCTTT. It yields the protein CASSFFHRPGAEAFF. The variable domain in full, completed from reference TRBV11-2 and TRBJ1-1, reads EAGVAQSPRYKIIEKRQSVAFWCNPISGHATLYWYQQILGQGPKLLIQFQNNGVVDDSQLPKDRFSAERLKGVDSTLKIQPAKLEDSAVYLCASSFFHRPGAEAFFGQGTRLTVV.

The J gene is TRBJ2-3, the V gene TRBV11-3; the D gene is possibly TRBD2 (5 bases). Germline V gene sequence: CDR1 SGHNT, CDR2 YENEEA. With 3 bases removed from V and 0 bases from J, the gap between germline ends came to 13 bases. The CDR3 consists of 16 residues. CDR3 loop: CASSFGGRASTDTQYF. The CDR3 DNA is TGTGCCAGCAGCTTCGGAGGACGGGCTAGCACAGATACGCAGTATTTT.

V gene TRBV18 combines with J gene TRBJ2-3; unclear D gene. Between the trimmed V and J ends, which lost 4 bases and 3 bases, there was a span of 14 bases. The CDR3 extends over 15 amino acids. CDR1 is KGHSH and CDR2 is LQKENI in the germline V gene. CDR3 nucleotide sequence: TGTGCCAGCTCACTCCAGCCAACTAATACAGATACGCAGTATTTT. Translated, it gives CASSLQPTNTDTQYF.

This clone is a singleton in its sample. In nucleotides, the CDR3 is TGTGCCAGCAGTCCGGGACAGGGGGACCACTACGAGCAGTACTTC. Its protein product is CASSPGQGDHYEQYF. The gene calls are TRBV28 and TRBJ2-7; 11 bases line up with TRBD1. The trim removed 5 bases at V and 3 bases at J, leaving 6 bases unmatched. This CDR3 contains 15 residues. CDR1 is MDHEN and CDR2 is SYDVKM in the germline V gene.

The chain combines TRBV9 with TRBJ1-3; D is unclear. Germline V gives CDR1 SGDLS, CDR2 YYNGEE. The CDR3 has 14 residues. V was shortened by 2 bases and J by 2 bases, with 8 bases between the two germline ends. The CDR3 region has the DNA TGTGCCAGCAGCGTTCTAACAGCTGGAAACACCATATATTTT. It translates to CASSVLTAGNTIYF.

V is TRBV19 and J is TRBJ1-5; D remains ambiguous. CDR3 size: 13 residues. Germline CDR1 LNHDA, CDR2 SQIVND (reference sequence). V was pared by 5 bases and J by 3 bases, with 8 bases between. This CDR3 is CASSSRNNQPQHF. The CDR3 DNA follows: TGTGCCAGTAGTTCGAGAAACAATCAGCCCCAGCATTTT.

The chain carries TRBV6-1 and TRBJ2-1, with D possibly matching TRBD2 (5 bases). The CDR3 loop spans 18 amino acids. Germline-derived CDR1 and CDR2 are MNHNS and SASEGT. The V end was cut by 1 base, the J end by 4 bases, with 20 bases between. CDR3 nucleotide sequence: TGTGCCAGCAGTGAAGAAGAGGCAGGTAGACTACCTTACAATGAGCAGTTCTTC. This codes for CASSEEEAGRLPYNEQFF.